This T cell receptor (beta chain) was observed in a study of neurological immune-mediated disorders. Findings and caveats of the study: Private repertoires in all groups were suggested by the absence of shared CDR3 amino acid sequences among expanded clones across subjects.

The method for making cDNA was 5'RACE, and it used 10-nucleotide random UMIs. Each CDR3 protein is one row after TCRdb ran MiXCR on the 5' RACE reads. The data contain about 59,000 distinct CDR3 sequences, under 30% of them seen just once; the ten biggest clones take up roughly 4.6%. The CDR3 length is 13 residues. Trimming pared 3 bases from V and 0 bases from J, leaving 3 bases between. Germline CDR1 is SGHTA and CDR2 is FQGNSA. This clonotype has at least ten counts. Its target is not known. Time point noted: technical triplicate 2. V and J are TRBV7-2 and TRBJ1-5, with D unclear. This receptor was obtained from a man in his 60s with HTLV-1-associated myelopathy (HAM/TSP). Input material: PBMCs. This CDR3 is CASSFDSNQPQHF. In nucleotides, the CDR3 is TGTGCCAGCAGCTTTGATAGCAATCAGCCCCAGCATTTT.